Listed below are T cell receptor beta chains from one sample, sequenced in a study of blood T cell repertoires in COVID-19. TCRdb keeps only in-frame clones here, not all; method: immunoSEQ multiplex PCR. The repertoire holds 210,000 or so clones, about 90% seen once, with 9.5% to 14% in the top ten. Specimen: PBMCs or T cells enriched from blood (not recorded which). These receptors were collected from a man aged 25 to 45 who had recovered from COVID-19. Each CDR3 is given with its conserved first and last residue. A D gene is named only where the DNA matches it firmly. Only some rows state a clone size, as once, few, many or a class for expanded clones.

-	TRBV18	TRBJ1-4	-	TGTGCCAGCTCGGAAGGGGGAGCTAATGAAAAACTGTTTTTT	CASSEGGANEKLFF
-	TRBV2	TRBJ1-4	-	TGTGCCAGCAGGGTTGGGGGGGCCTCTAATGAAAAACTGTTTTTT	CASRVGGASNEKLFF
-	TRBV5-1	TRBJ2-1	TRBD1	TGCGCCAGCAGCTTCTCCCCGACAGGGGGAGGCAATGAGCAGTTCTTC	CASSFSPTGGGNEQFF
-	TRBV7-2	TRBJ1-2	-	TGTGCCTGCTCAATCCCCGGGGTCCCCCCCTATGGCTACACCTTC	CACSIPGVPPYGYTF
-	TRBV18	TRBJ1-1	-	TGTGCCAGCTCACCCTCTACAGGTCCGAACACTGAAGCTTTCTTT	CASSPSTGPNTEAFF
-	TRBV7-2	TRBJ1-6	-	TGTGCCAGCAGCACCCAACAGTCATCACCCCTCCACTTT	CASSTQQSSPLHF
-	TRBV19	TRBJ1-3	TRBD1	TGTGCCAGTAGGATGGGACAGTACTCTGGAAACACCATATATTTT	CASRMGQYSGNTIYF
-	TRBV7-3	TRBJ2-3	-	TGTGCCAGCAGCTCAGGACAGGACGGGGGTACGCAGTATTTT	CASSSGQDGGTQYF
-	TRBV7-9	TRBJ2-1	TRBD2	TGTGCCAGCAGCCCGGGAGGAAGCTCCTACAATGAGCAGTTCTTC	CASSPGGSSYNEQFF
-	TRBV19	TRBJ1-2	TRBD1	TGTGCCAGTAGTATAGAAGGGACAGCTAACTATGGCTACACCTTC	CASSIEGTANYGYTF
once	TRBV6-5	TRBJ1-2	-	TGTGCCAGCAGTTACACAGATAACTATGGCTACACCTTC	CASSYTDNYGYTF
once	TRBV6-4	TRBJ1-2	TRBD1	TGTGCCAGCAGAAGGACAGGATACTTTGGCTACACCTTC	CASRRTGYFGYTF
-	TRBV7-3	TRBJ1-1	-	TGTGCCAGCAGCTCGAGAGATACAGGTGAAGCTTTCTTT	CASSSRDTGEAFF
-	TRBV12-5	TRBJ1-3	-	TGTGCTAGTGGACCTACCTTCTGGGCCCGATATTTT	CASGPTFWARYF
-	TRBV7-6	TRBJ2-1	TRBD1	TGTGCCAGCAGCTTTCGGACAGGGGGAAATGAGCAGTTCTTC	CASSFRTGGNEQFF
-	TRBV28	TRBJ1-1	TRBD1	TGTGCCAGCAGTTTTGTACAGGGGGCGAACATGAACACTGAAGCTTTCTTT	CASSFVQGANMNTEAFF
-	TRBV23-1	TRBJ1-6	TRBD1	TGCGCCAGTCCACCTTGGACAGGGCGTAATTCACCCCTCCACTTT	CASPPWTGRNSPLHF
-	TRBV20-1	TRBJ2-3	TRBD2	TGCAGTGCTAGTTGGGCGGGAGGGAGCACAGATACGCAGTATTTT	CSASWAGGSTDTQYF
-	TRBV19	TRBJ2-1	-	TGTGCCAGCCAGGGGACCAATGAGCAGTTCTTC	CASQGTNEQFF
-	TRBV7-9	TRBJ1-2	TRBD1	TGTGCCAGCAGTCGACAGGGGAGCGATGGCTACACCTTC	CASSRQGSDGYTF
-	TRBV19	TRBJ2-7	TRBD2	TGTGCCAGTAGTAACCTAGCGGGGGGGCCAGTACCCGAGCAGTACTTC	CASSNLAGGPVPEQYF
-	TRBV9	TRBJ1-2	TRBD1	TGTGCCAGCAGCGTAGGGACAGGCCTCTATGGCTACACCTTC	CASSVGTGLYGYTF
once	TRBV9	TRBJ1-3	-	TGTGCCAGCAGCGTAGTTGAACAGGGAACTGGAAACACCATATATTTT	CASSVVEQGTGNTIYF
-	TRBV3-1/TRBV3-2	TRBJ2-7	TRBD1	TGTGCCAGCTCCGGACAGGGACTCTACGAGCAGTACTTC	CASSGQGLYEQYF
-	TRBV30	TRBJ2-7	-	TGTGCCTGGAGGCCGAGGGGGTTCTACGAGCAGTACTTC	CAWRPRGFYEQYF
once	TRBV9	TRBJ2-3	TRBD2	TGTGCCAGCGAGGGGACTAGCAACACAGATACGCAGTATTTT	CASEGTSNTDTQYF
-	TRBV24-1	TRBJ1-5	TRBD1	TGTGCCACCAGTGATGGAAACAGGGGTGCAAGCAATCAGCCCCAGCATTTT	CATSDGNRGASNQPQHF
-	TRBV20-1	TRBJ2-7	TRBD2	TGCAGTGCTAGGGGAGGGGACGAGCAGTACTTC	CSARGGDEQYF
-	TRBV7-6	TRBJ2-1	-	TGTGCCAGCAGCTATTTACTTGGGCGCTACAATGAGCAGTTCTTC	CASSYLLGRYNEQFF
-	TRBV6-5	TRBJ1-1	-	TGTGCCAGCAGCCCGAGAACGAACACTGAAGCTTTCTTT	CASSPRTNTEAFF
-	TRBV2	TRBJ1-5	-	TGTGCCAGCACCCCCGACCGGGGGGGAAAAGGCAATCAGCCCCAGCATTTT	CASTPDRGGKGNQPQHF
few	TRBV7-9	TRBJ1-4	TRBD1	TGTGCCAGCACCAGACAGGGGGATCGGGAAAAACTGTTTTTT	CASTRQGDREKLFF
-	TRBV5-4	TRBJ2-5	TRBD2	TGTGCCAGCAGCGCTAGGACTAGCGTCGAGACCCAGTACTTC	CASSARTSVETQYF
-	TRBV18	TRBJ2-7	TRBD2	TGTGCCAGCTCACCAACTAGCGGGAGTGGAGAGCAGTACTTC	CASSPTSGSGEQYF
once	TRBV30	TRBJ1-2	-	TGTGCCTGGACTGTAAGTCTGCGGGGGGCGCGTGGCTACACCTTC	CAWTVSLRGARGYTF
-	TRBV5-6	TRBJ2-3	TRBD1	TGTGCCAGCAGCTGGGGACAGGGGGCTAGGGGAGATACGCAGTATTTT	CASSWGQGARGDTQYF
-	TRBV7-9	TRBJ2-1	-	TGTGCCAGCAGCTTAGGCCAGGGATCACTCAATGAGCAGTTCTTC	CASSLGQGSLNEQFF
-	TRBV4-1	TRBJ1-5	-	TGCGCCAGCAGCCAGGTGGATCCGCCGCGGAGAGGACAGCCCCAGCATTTT	CASSQVDPPRRGQPQHF
-	TRBV10-3	TRBJ2-2	TRBD2	TGTGCCATCAGTGGCACTAGCGGAGGCCTGAACACCGGGGAGCTGTTTTTT	CAISGTSGGLNTGELFF
-	TRBV18	TRBJ2-7	TRBD1	TGTGCCAGCTCACCGGGGACAGGGGCTCGCGAGCAGTACTTC	CASSPGTGAREQYF
-	TRBV28	TRBJ1-2	-	TGTGCCAGCAGTTTACACGGGAGTTATAACTATGACTACACCTTC	CASSLHGSYNYDYTF